This T cell receptor beta chain was retrieved from a study of cytomegalovirus exposure and HLA in healthy donors. For the study at large: Across a few hundred genotyped donors, approximately 80% landed in the Caucasian-associated ancestry cluster. Findings of the study overall: When a later analysis compared HLA-associated TCR beta chains with equally common others, the HLA-associated chains turned out to be more clonally expanded and to have lower generation probabilities.

Healthy bone marrow donors supplied every sample. The CDR3 loop spans 16 amino acids. Trimming stripped 0 bases from V and 1 base from J, with 11 bases between. Germline V gives CDR1 SGHNT, CDR2 YENEEA. Vbeta (60) and Jbeta (13) primers were used in the PCR. Assay used: immunoSEQ multiplex PCR; TCRdb lists only in-frame clones, some missing. The sample lists about 130,000 clones, 84% occurring once. Turning to this clone: What it recognizes is unknown.

The TCR originated in a man aged 50 or older in good health and CMV-seronegative. The sample was PBMCs. V gene TRBV11-3 combines with J gene TRBJ2-3, with D possibly TRBD2 on 6 matching bases. CDR3 nucleotides: TGTGCCAGCAGCTTAGAAGCGCGGGGTGGCACAGATACGCAGTATTTT. This sequence encodes CASSLEARGGTDTQYF.